These T cell receptor beta chains were read from a single sample in a study of T cells in Graves' hyperthyroidism and ophthalmopathy. From the multiplex PCR reads, TCRdb called clonotypes with MiXCR, one entry per CDR3 protein. The data contain 350,000 or so distinct CDR3 sequences, 15% to 20% of them seen just once; the ten biggest clones take up 15%. Material: blood. All receptors derive from a middle-aged woman with Graves' ophthalmopathy. Each CDR3 is given with its conserved first and last residue. The D gene is left open where the match is weak. Only part of the rows carry a size: once, few, many, or a class if the clone is expanded.

J,V,D,size,DNA,CDR3
TRBJ1-5,TRBV20-1,NA,NA,TGCAGTGCAACGGGGGGAATGTCGAGCAATCAGCCCCAGCATTTT,CSATGGMSSNQPQHF
TRBJ2-5,TRBV28,TRBD1,many,TGTGCCAGCAGGGTCCAGGGGGAACGAGAGACCCAGTACTTC,CASRVQGERETQYF
TRBJ1-1,TRBV30,NA,many,TGTGCCTGGAGTTCGCTAGGGTTCACGAACACTGAAGCTTTCTTT,CAWSSLGFTNTEAFF
TRBJ2-1,TRBV28,TRBD1,few,TGTGCCAGCAGTTTTTTAGGGGGCTCCTACGAGCAGTTCTTC,CASSFLGGSYEQFF
TRBJ2-7,TRBV28,NA,many,TGTGCCAGCAAGGTTTTAGGGGCCTACGAGCAGTACTTC,CASKVLGAYEQYF
TRBJ1-1,TRBV6-1,TRBD1,many,TGTGCCAGCACCGCCGGGACAGCGAACACTGAAGCTTTCTTT,CASTAGTANTEAFF
TRBJ2-1,TRBV5-1,TRBD2,many,TGCGCCAGCAGCGTGGGACTAGTATCTTACAATGAGCAGTTCTTC,CASSVGLVSYNEQFF
TRBJ1-1,TRBV28,NA,many,TGTGCCAGCAGTTCCCCTTATCAAGGGCACACTGAAGCTTTCTTT,CASSSPYQGHTEAFF
TRBJ1-2,TRBV28,TRBD1,many,TGTGCCAGCAGCCTCCTCGGAGACAGGGACCTTGGCTACACCTTC,CASSLLGDRDLGYTF
TRBJ1-2,TRBV29-1,NA,many,TGCAGCGTTGATAAGGGGGTCTATGGCTACACCTTC,CSVDKGVYGYTF
TRBJ2-7,TRBV6-2/TRBV6-3,NA,NA,TGTGCCAGCGGGACCCCAGGCCCCTACGAGCAGTACTTC,CASGTPGPYEQYF
TRBJ2-2,TRBV12-3/TRBV12-4,NA,NA,TGTGCCAGCAGTCCCGGCGACAGGGAGGCCGGGGAGCTGTTTTTT,CASSPGDREAGELFF
TRBJ2-2,TRBV5-1,TRBD2,few,TGCGCCAGCAGCAAGGGACCCCGGCAGGTAGCGGGTTTCACCGGGGAGCTGTTTTTT,CASSKGPRQVAGFTGELFF
TRBJ2-7,TRBV5-6,NA,NA,TGTGCCAGCAGCTTGCCCCCCGCGGGCGAGCAGTACTTC,CASSLPPAGEQYF
TRBJ1-2,TRBV6-1,NA,NA,TGTGCCAGCAGTGAAGCGGAACAGCCGATCTATGGCTACACCTTC,CASSEAEQPIYGYTF
TRBJ2-7,TRBV2,NA,many,TGTGCCAGCAGTGCTCTCGAGCAGTACTTC,CASSALEQYF
TRBJ1-1,TRBV11-2,TRBD1,NA,TGTGCCAGCAGCGCAGATTACACCAGGGGGCGTATGAACACTGAAGCTTTCTTT,CASSADYTRGRMNTEAFF
TRBJ2-4,TRBV28,TRBD1,many,TGTGCCAGCAGTTTATTACGACAGGGGCAGAGCATTCAGTACTTC,CASSLLRQGQSIQYF
TRBJ2-2,TRBV28,NA,many,TGTGCCAGCAGCCTGACAGGAAACGCCGGGGAGCTGTTTTTT,CASSLTGNAGELFF
TRBJ1-1,TRBV4-1,NA,NA,TGCGCCAGCAGCCAAACTGGCCTGGGAGGGACTGAAGCTTTCTTT,CASSQTGLGGTEAFF
TRBJ1-1,TRBV19,TRBD1,many,TGTGCCAGTAGACAGGGACAGGCGAACACTGAAGCTTTCTTT,CASRQGQANTEAFF
TRBJ1-2,TRBV12-3/TRBV12-4,NA,many,TGTGCCAGCAGCCCCAAGGGGATCCCTAACTATGGCTACACCTTC,CASSPKGIPNYGYTF
TRBJ1-6,TRBV7-2,NA,many,TGTGCCAGCAGCTTCGGGGCCACCTCACCCCTCCACTTT,CASSFGATSPLHF
TRBJ1-5,TRBV6-2/TRBV6-3,NA,many,TGTGCCAGCAGGACAGCAGGGACCGGTGAATCGCCCCAGCATTTT,CASRTAGTGESPQHF
TRBJ2-5,TRBV9,NA,many,TGTGCCAGCAGCGTAGGACTAACACAAGAGACCCAGTACTTC,CASSVGLTQETQYF
TRBJ1-5,TRBV19,NA,many,TGTGCCAGTAGTTGGAGCAATCAGCCCCAGCATTTT,CASSWSNQPQHF
TRBJ1-1,TRBV25-1,NA,many,TGTGCCAGCATACCCCCCGGGGTCCACACTGAAGCTTTCTTT,CASIPPGVHTEAFF
TRBJ1-1,TRBV2,NA,many,TGTGCCAGCAGGGTCACAACTGAAGCTTTCTTT,CASRVTTEAFF
TRBJ1-2,TRBV27,NA,few,TGTGCCAGCAGTTATGGTTCTTTGAATGGCTACACCTTC,CASSYGSLNGYTF
TRBJ2-5,TRBV12-3/TRBV12-4,NA,few,TGTGCCAGCAGTTACCGGGCCCTGGGGGTTGAAGAGACCCAGTACTTC,CASSYRALGVEETQYF
TRBJ2-2,TRBV11-2,NA,many,TGTGCCAGCAGCCCACCGGGATTTTCTGGCCCTCGGGGCGGGGAGCTGTTTTTT,CASSPPGFSGPRGGELFF
TRBJ1-5,TRBV27,NA,many,TGTGCCAGCAGTTTCGGGGTAGATCAGCCCCAGCATTTT,CASSFGVDQPQHF
TRBJ2-2,TRBV11-2,TRBD1,few,TGTGCCAGCAGCTTATGGGGACAGGGTTACCTCGGGGAGCTGTTTTTT,CASSLWGQGYLGELFF
TRBJ1-1,TRBV6-1,TRBD1,NA,TGTGCCAGCACCAACCGCCGGGACAGGGGTTGGGGAACTGAAGCTTTCTTT,CASTNRRDRGWGTEAFF
TRBJ1-1,TRBV4-1,NA,many,TGCGCCAGCAGCCAAGAGCGGCCCGATGAAGCTTTCTTT,CASSQERPDEAFF
TRBJ1-1,TRBV29-1,NA,NA,TGCAGCGTTGAAAGGGGGGTGGCCGACACTGAAGCTTTCTTT,CSVERGVADTEAFF
TRBJ2-6,TRBV28,NA,many,TGTGCCAGCAGTTTACCAGGTTCTGGGGCCAACGTCCTGACTTTC,CASSLPGSGANVLTF
TRBJ2-7,TRBV29-1,TRBD1,NA,TGCAGCGTTGAAGGGACAGGGAATCCCTACGAGCAGTACTTC,CSVEGTGNPYEQYF
TRBJ1-1,TRBV6-1,NA,many,TGTGCCAGCAGTGAAAGACGACAGATAAACACTGAAGCTTTCTTT,CASSERRQINTEAFF
TRBJ2-2,TRBV5-1,NA,many,TGCGCCAGCAGCCGGACACAACAGAACACCGGGGAGCTGTTTTTT,CASSRTQQNTGELFF
TRBJ2-4,TRBV20-1,TRBD1,few,TGCAGTGCTAACCCCGGGACAGGTTCCAAAAACATTCAGTACTTC,CSANPGTGSKNIQYF
TRBJ1-2,TRBV30,NA,many,TGTGCCTGGAGGAAGGGTTTCTATGGCTACACCTTC,CAWRKGFYGYTF